A selection of T cell receptor beta chains follows, all from one sample in a study of blood T cell repertoires in COVID-19. Method: immunoSEQ multiplex PCR; TCRdb's copy keeps in-frame clones and lacks some. The sample lists fewer than 450,000 clones; approximately 91% were seen once. The specimen was peripheral blood. The receptors originated from a woman in her 70s with COVID-19, enrolled during active disease. Both conserved end residues are part of each CDR3. Each record gives: clone size, J gene, D gene, V gene, CDR3 DNA, CDR3 protein. A D gene is named only where the DNA matches it firmly. Clone size, where shown, is once, few, many, or a class for clones that have expanded.

clone_size: few; j_call: TRBJ1-4; d_call: TRBD1; v_call: TRBV7-9; cdr3_nt: TGTGCCAGCAGCTGGGGACAGGGGACTGAAAAACTGTTTTTT; cdr3_aa: CASSWGQGTEKLFF
clone_size: few; j_call: TRBJ1-2; d_call: NA; v_call: TRBV30; cdr3_nt: TGTGCCTGCCAGGGAACCTACTATGGCTACACCTTC; cdr3_aa: CACQGTYYGYTF
clone_size: NA; j_call: TRBJ1-1; d_call: NA; v_call: TRBV3-1/TRBV3-2; cdr3_nt: TGTGCCAGCAGCCGGACAGCGAACACTGAAGCTTTCTTT; cdr3_aa: CASSRTANTEAFF
clone_size: NA; j_call: TRBJ2-3; d_call: NA; v_call: TRBV4-3; cdr3_nt: TGCGCCAGCAGCCAAGAAGGACAGTTAACAGATACGCAGTATTTT; cdr3_aa: CASSQEGQLTDTQYF
clone_size: once; j_call: TRBJ1-6; d_call: NA; v_call: TRBV19; cdr3_nt: TGTGCCAGTAGTCCACGGCAGGGGTTGAATTCACCCCTCCACTTT; cdr3_aa: CASSPRQGLNSPLHF
clone_size: NA; j_call: TRBJ1-2; d_call: TRBD1; v_call: TRBV19; cdr3_nt: TGTGCCAGTACCCTGACAGGGGTAGGCTACACCTTC; cdr3_aa: CASTLTGVGYTF
clone_size: NA; j_call: TRBJ2-7; d_call: NA; v_call: TRBV7-9; cdr3_nt: TGTGCCAGCGGGGCAGGGGCCTACGAGCAGTACTTC; cdr3_aa: CASGAGAYEQYF
clone_size: NA; j_call: TRBJ1-1; d_call: TRBD1; v_call: TRBV6-5; cdr3_nt: TGTGCCAGCAGTTACGACAGGGGGTACACTGAAGCTTTCTTT; cdr3_aa: CASSYDRGYTEAFF
clone_size: few; j_call: TRBJ1-1; d_call: NA; v_call: TRBV7-2; cdr3_nt: TGTGCCAGCAGCTTAGTAGTAACCGCCGTTGAAGCTTTCTTT; cdr3_aa: CASSLVVTAVEAFF
clone_size: NA; j_call: TRBJ1-6; d_call: NA; v_call: TRBV10-3; cdr3_nt: TGTGCCATCGCAGGAGGGAATTCACCCCTCCACTTT; cdr3_aa: CAIAGGNSPLHF
clone_size: NA; j_call: TRBJ1-1; d_call: NA; v_call: TRBV11-3; cdr3_nt: TGTGCCAGCAGCTTAGGAGGGTACGGCGAAGCTTTCTTT; cdr3_aa: CASSLGGYGEAFF
clone_size: NA; j_call: TRBJ2-1; d_call: NA; v_call: TRBV2; cdr3_nt: TGTGCCAGCAGTGATCGGGGGAGCTACAATGAGCAGTTCTTC; cdr3_aa: CASSDRGSYNEQFF
clone_size: NA; j_call: TRBJ1-1; d_call: TRBD1; v_call: TRBV19; cdr3_nt: TGTGCCAGCCGGGACAGGGGGCAGGGGAACACTGAAGCTTTCTTT; cdr3_aa: CASRDRGQGNTEAFF
clone_size: NA; j_call: TRBJ2-5; d_call: TRBD2; v_call: TRBV7-2; cdr3_nt: TGTGCCAGCAGCTTGACTAGCGGGCAAGAGACCCAGTACTTC; cdr3_aa: CASSLTSGQETQYF
clone_size: once; j_call: TRBJ1-5; d_call: TRBD1; v_call: TRBV15; cdr3_nt: TGTGCCACCAGCAGGCCGGGACAGGGGCCGTATCAGCCCCAGCATTTT; cdr3_aa: CATSRPGQGPYQPQHF
clone_size: NA; j_call: TRBJ1-2; d_call: NA; v_call: TRBV24-1; cdr3_nt: TGTGCCACCAGTGACGGGGGGTTCGGCTACACCTTC; cdr3_aa: CATSDGGFGYTF
clone_size: few; j_call: TRBJ1-1; d_call: NA; v_call: TRBV2; cdr3_nt: TGTGCCAGCAGTGGTGACAGGAACACTGAAGCTTTCTTT; cdr3_aa: CASSGDRNTEAFF
clone_size: NA; j_call: TRBJ2-1; d_call: TRBD1; v_call: TRBV10-3; cdr3_nt: TGTGCCATCAGTGAGGGACAGGGGTCCTACAATGAGCAGTTCTTC; cdr3_aa: CAISEGQGSYNEQFF
clone_size: NA; j_call: TRBJ1-4; d_call: NA; v_call: TRBV7-8; cdr3_nt: TGTGCCAGCAGCACCGGGTCCCGTATAACTAATGAAAAACTGTTTTTT; cdr3_aa: CASSTGSRITNEKLFF
clone_size: NA; j_call: TRBJ2-7; d_call: TRBD1; v_call: TRBV28; cdr3_nt: TGTGCCAGCAGTCAACCATCAGCGGACAGGGGCGGCGAGCAGTACTTC; cdr3_aa: CASSQPSADRGGEQYF
clone_size: NA; j_call: TRBJ2-7; d_call: NA; v_call: TRBV6-2/TRBV6-3; cdr3_nt: TGTGCCAGCAGTTACTCTGAGACTCCGCCGGACATCTACGAGCAGTACTTC; cdr3_aa: CASSYSETPPDIYEQYF
clone_size: NA; j_call: TRBJ1-4; d_call: NA; v_call: TRBV7-9; cdr3_nt: TGTGCCAGCAGCGCCTTAGAGGGAATTAATGAAAAACTGTTTTTT; cdr3_aa: CASSALEGINEKLFF
clone_size: NA; j_call: TRBJ1-3; d_call: NA; v_call: TRBV7-8; cdr3_nt: TGTGCCAGCTCCCGGGGGAGGGGCTACTCTGGAAACACCATATATTTT; cdr3_aa: CASSRGRGYSGNTIYF
clone_size: NA; j_call: TRBJ2-3; d_call: NA; v_call: TRBV5-1; cdr3_nt: TGCGCCAGCAGCTCCCCGAGAGCTAGCACAGATACGCAGTATTTT; cdr3_aa: CASSSPRASTDTQYF
clone_size: once; j_call: TRBJ1-1; d_call: NA; v_call: TRBV7-9; cdr3_nt: TGTGCCAGCAGCTCCCCTCGGGTGGGTATTACTGAAGCTTTCTTT; cdr3_aa: CASSSPRVGITEAFF
clone_size: NA; j_call: TRBJ2-7; d_call: TRBD2; v_call: TRBV19; cdr3_nt: TGTGCCAGTAGTGCCGCTAGCGGGGGTACCTACGAGCAGTACTTC; cdr3_aa: CASSAASGGTYEQYF
clone_size: NA; j_call: TRBJ2-1; d_call: NA; v_call: TRBV5-1; cdr3_nt: TGCGCCAGCAGCTTGGAGGGCGGGACAGCCCTCAATGAGCAGTTCTTC; cdr3_aa: CASSLEGGTALNEQFF
clone_size: NA; j_call: TRBJ2-1; d_call: NA; v_call: TRBV28; cdr3_nt: TGTGCCAGCAGTTTGGCCCGGGGAAATGAGCAGTTCTTC; cdr3_aa: CASSLARGNEQFF
clone_size: NA; j_call: TRBJ1-1; d_call: TRBD1; v_call: TRBV28; cdr3_nt: TGTGCCAGCAGCGGAGCCGACAGGGGGCGGGGGACTGAAGCTTTCTTT; cdr3_aa: CASSGADRGRGTEAFF
clone_size: NA; j_call: TRBJ2-3; d_call: TRBD1; v_call: TRBV24-1; cdr3_nt: TGTGCCACCAGTGGAGGACAGGGCCGCACAGATACGCAGTATTTT; cdr3_aa: CATSGGQGRTDTQYF
clone_size: NA; j_call: TRBJ1-2; d_call: TRBD1; v_call: TRBV5-1; cdr3_nt: TGCGCCAGCAGCGCACGACAGGGGTATGGCTACACCTTC; cdr3_aa: CASSARQGYGYTF
clone_size: NA; j_call: TRBJ1-1; d_call: NA; v_call: TRBV29-1; cdr3_nt: TGCAGCGTTGCAGGTCTTACTGCGAACACTGAAGCTTTCTTT; cdr3_aa: CSVAGLTANTEAFF
clone_size: NA; j_call: TRBJ1-2; d_call: TRBD1; v_call: TRBV24-1; cdr3_nt: TGTGCCACCAGTGTAACAGGGGGCGCGGGTGGCTACACCTTC; cdr3_aa: CATSVTGGAGGYTF
clone_size: NA; j_call: TRBJ2-4; d_call: TRBD1; v_call: TRBV2; cdr3_nt: TGTGCCAGCAGTGAAGGGGACAGGGAGAGGGACATTCAGTACTTC; cdr3_aa: CASSEGDRERDIQYF